The next 22 T cell receptor beta chains were all read from a single sample in a study of T cell repertoires in cytomegalovirus infection. TCRdb called the reads again in MiXCR, with one record for every CDR3 protein. The table records 480,000 or so distinct CDR3 sequences, about 10% of them present only once. Material for sequencing was PBMCs. Every receptor here comes from a human donor in good health (CMV status not recorded). Some clones in this sample may be carry-over from other donors' samples.

This clonotype was counted ten times or more. The CDR3 reads CASGLELGQRLYYEQYF. CDR3 DNA: TGTGCTAGTGGTTTGGAACTCGGACAAAGACTTTACTACGAGCAGTACTTC. The chain uses TRBV12-5 and TRBJ2-7, with D possibly TRBD1 on 5 matching bases. CDR3 size: 17 residues. Trimming cost V 1 base and J 3 bases, with 19 bases left between them. The germline V gene has CDR1 LGHNT and CDR2 FRNRAP.

This clonotype has ten or more counts. The CDR3 DNA reads as TGTGCCAGCCACAGGGAGTCGGGCTACACCTTC. It translates to CASHRESGYTF. The chain has TRBV7-2 and TRBJ1-2, with a weak D call TRBD1 (6 bases). This CDR3 contains 11 residues. V was pared by 8 bases and J by 8 bases, with 12 bases between. The germline V gene has CDR1 SGHTA and CDR2 FQGNSA.

This clonotype was found many times. The chain combines TRBV5-6 with TRBJ2-3, with D tentatively TRBD1 or TRBD2 (5 bases each). V lost 4 bases and J lost 6, with 15 bases in between. CDR1 SGHDT and CDR2 YYEEEE come from the germline V gene. The CDR3 has 14 amino acids. The CDR3 sequence is CASSAGTAVDTQYF. For the CDR3, the DNA is TGTGCCAGCAGCGCCGGGACGGCCGTGGATACGCAGTATTTT.

V gene TRBV18 combines with J gene TRBJ2-3, with 8 bases aligning to TRBD2. Trimming took 2 bases from V and 2 from J; bases not matched to a gene: 3. From germline, CDR1 is KGHSH and CDR2 LQKENI. The CDR3 is 15 residues long. CDR3: CASSPLAGNTDTQYF. CDR3 DNA: TGTGCCAGCTCACCATTAGCGGGGAACACAGATACGCAGTATTTT. The full variable domain, completed using reference TRBV18 and TRBJ2-3, is NAGVMQNPRHLVRRRGQEARLRCSPMKGHSHVYWYRQLPEEGLKFMVYLQKENIIDESGMPKERFSAEFPKEGPSILRIQQVVRGDSAAYFCASSPLAGNTDTQYFGPGTRLTVL.

This chain links TRBV18 with TRBJ1-6, with D perhaps TRBD1 (5 bases). Trimming stripped 5 bases from V and 4 bases from J, with 12 bases between. CDR3 length: 15 residues. Germline CDR1 and CDR2: KGHSH and LQKENI. CDR3: CASSSTGTYNSPLHF. The CDR3 DNA follows: TGTGCCAGCTCATCGACCGGGACTTATAATTCACCCCTCCACTTT. Full variable domain (remainder filled in from reference TRBV18 and TRBJ1-6): NAGVMQNPRHLVRRRGQEARLRCSPMKGHSHVYWYRQLPEEGLKFMVYLQKENIIDESGMPKERFSAEFPKEGPSILRIQQVVRGDSAAYFCASSSTGTYNSPLHFGNGTRLTVT.

This clonotype has only a few counts. This chain connects TRBV30 to TRBJ1-1; TRBD1 is a possible D gene (6 bases). Germline lookup yields CDR1 GTSNPN and CDR2 SVGIG (reference sequence). V lost 5 bases to trimming and J lost 2 bases, with 12 bases between them. This CDR3 contains 13 residues. The CDR3 spells CAWRQVRNTEAFF. The CDR3 DNA sequence: TGTGCCTGGCGACAGGTACGAAACACTGAAGCTTTCTTT.

This clonotype occurred a few times. The chain carries TRBV20-1 and TRBJ2-2; 14 bases line up with TRBD2. Germline lookup yields CDR1 DFQATT and CDR2 SNEGSKA (reference sequence). This CDR3 spans 19 amino acids. V dropped 6 bases and J dropped 4; count of bases not matched to a gene: 16. CDR3 nucleotide sequence: TGCAGTGCCGGTCCGGGACTAGCGGGAGAACCTTATGCCACCGGGGAGCTGTTTTTT. Translating gives CSAGPGLAGEPYATGELFF.

Concerning this clonotype: This could be a read error, since a much larger clone is one nucleotide away. This rearrangement joins TRBV19 to TRBJ1-1; no clear D. This CDR3 is built from 14 residues. V lost 4 bases and J lost 5, with 14 bases in between. Per the germline V gene, CDR1 is LNHDA and CDR2 is SQIVND (reference sequence). Here the CDR3 reads CASSKRTGETEAFF. CDR3 DNA: TGTGCCAGTAGTAAACGCACGGGAGAGACTGAAGCTTTCTTT. Full variable domain (rest looked up from reference TRBV19 and TRBJ1-1): DGGITQSPKYLFRKEGQNVTLSCEQNLNHDAMYWYRQDPGQGLRLIYYSQIVNDFQKGDIAEGYSVSREKKESFPLTVTSAQKNPTAFYLCASSKRTGETEAFFGQGTRLTVV.

This clonotype was recorded many times. The chain is built from TRBV29-1 and TRBJ1-1, with 10 positions matching TRBD1. Germline assignment: CDR1 SQVTM and CDR2 ANQGSEA. The CDR3 runs 17 residues. With V trimmed by 7 bases and J by 4 bases, 18 bases remained unmatched. CDR3 bases: TGCAGCGCTCCAGCGGGTGACAGGGGGCGATGGACCACTGAAGCTTTCTTT. It translates to CSAPAGDRGRWTTEAFF. Full variable domain (rest looked up from reference TRBV29-1 and TRBJ1-1): SAVISQKPSRDICQRGTSLTIQCQVDSQVTMMFWYRQQPGQSLTLIATANQGSEATYESGFVIDKFPISRPNLTFSTLTVSNMSPEDSSIYLCSAPAGDRGRWTTEAFFGQGTRLTVV.

The table lists this clonotype with a few counts. The chain links TRBV10-3 to TRBJ2-7; 8 bases align to TRBD2. Trimming cost V 6 bases and J 7 bases; bases outside gene matches: 5. From germline, CDR1 is ENHRY and CDR2 SYGVKD. The CDR3 spans 12 residues. The DNA for the CDR3 is TGTGCCATCAGCGGACTAGCTCGGGAGCAGTACTTC. Protein: CAISGLAREQYF.

The sample holds many counts of this clonotype. The rearrangement joins TRBV7-9 to TRBJ1-2, with 8 bases that match TRBD1. The germline V gene has CDR1 SEHNR and CDR2 FQNEAQ (reference sequence). CDR3 length: 15 residues. V shed 4 bases, J shed 6 bases, and the junction held 10 bases outside the gene matches. In DNA, the CDR3 is TGTGCCAGCAGCTCGGAACAGGGGGGTGAAGATGGCTACACCTTC. Its protein product is CASSSEQGGEDGYTF.

The chain combines TRBV5-4 with TRBJ2-7, with 8 bases aligning to TRBD2. Germline V gene sequence: CDR1 SGHNT, CDR2 YYREEE (reference sequence). The CDR3 covers 14 residues. J lost 3 bases, V lost 7 bases, and 9 bases had no gene match. The CDR3 sequence: CASQPGGENYEQYF. The CDR3 DNA follows: TGTGCCAGCCAACCCGGGGGGGAAAACTACGAGCAGTACTTC.

This sequence joins TRBV9 and TRBJ1-5; unclear D gene. Trimming removed 3 bases at V and 3 bases at J, with 13 bases between. Germline CDR1 is SGDLS and CDR2 is YYNGEE. The CDR3 has 15 amino acids. The CDR3 is CASSDSPLFNQPQHF. Written as DNA, the CDR3 is TGTGCCAGCAGCGACTCTCCCCTATTCAATCAGCCCCAGCATTTT.

The chain recombines TRBV19 with TRBJ2-1; TRBD2 aligns across 10 bases. Germline V gene lookup returns CDR1 LNHDA and CDR2 SQIVND (reference sequence). This CDR3 comprises 15 residues. V trimming: 4 bases; J trimming: 9 bases; junction bases outside the gene matches: 9. CDR3 residues: CASSSPSGRMGEQFF. The CDR3 DNA reads TGTGCCAGTAGTAGTCCTAGCGGGAGAATGGGTGAGCAGTTCTTC.

The table lists this clonotype with many counts. CDR3 loop: CATSDPTDASGELFF. The CDR3 region has the DNA TGTGCCACCAGTGATCCCACTGACGCATCCGGGGAGCTGTTTTTT. The chain joins TRBV24-1 to TRBJ2-2; D is uncertain. Germline V gene sequence: CDR1 KGHDR, CDR2 SFDVKD. Trimming cost V 3 bases and J 6 bases, with 13 bases left between them. The CDR3 totals 15 residues.

This chain connects TRBV20-1 to TRBJ2-3; D may be TRBD1 (6 bases). Trimming pared 1 base from V and 1 base from J, leaving 15 bases between. Germline V gene data show CDR1 as DFQATT and CDR2 as SNEGSKA (reference sequence). CDR3 size: 16 residues. In nucleotides, the CDR3 is TGCAGTGCTAGAGGTGGGGGACACTACGGCACAGATACGCAGTATTTT. This encodes CSARGGGHYGTDTQYF.

V gene TRBV7-2 combines with J gene TRBJ2-7; a weak D match, TRBD1 (5 bases). The CDR3 loop spans 14 amino acids. V gave up 5 bases and J gave up 6 bases, with 17 bases separating them. Per germline, CDR1 SGHTA and CDR2 FQGNSA. The CDR3 region has the DNA TGTGCCAGCAGCCCTAATTGGGGCTCCCGCGAGCAGTACTTC. This sequence encodes CASSPNWGSREQYF.

This clonotype was counted ten times or more. The chain carries TRBV15 and TRBJ2-1; D remains ambiguous. The germline V gene has CDR1 LNHNV and CDR2 YYDKDF (reference sequence). Trimming pared 0 bases from V and 5 bases from J, leaving 17 bases between. This CDR3 is built from 17 residues. In nucleotides, the CDR3 is TGTGCCACCAGCAGAGACCCGAGCCGCGACGGAAACAATGAGCAGTTCTTC. Translated: CATSRDPSRDGNNEQFF.

This clonotype came up many times. This rearrangement joins TRBV10-3 to TRBJ2-5, with 7 positions matching TRBD1. The trim removed 4 bases at V and 5 bases at J, leaving 16 bases unmatched. Germline assignment: CDR1 ENHRY and CDR2 SYGVKD. The CDR3 totals 17 residues. The CDR3 DNA sequence: TGTGCCATCAGTGTATCGGGACACAGGGGTTCTCGGGAGACCCAGTACTTC. This gives the protein CAISVSGHRGSRETQYF.

This clonotype was counted at least ten times. This chain connects TRBV29-1 to TRBJ2-1, with D unclear. The CDR3 is 13 residues long. The ends were cut back, 2 bases at V and 10 bases at J, with 15 bases in the middle. Germline assignment: CDR1 SQVTM and CDR2 ANQGSEA. CDR3: CSVEIVPLREQFF. DNA for the CDR3: TGCAGCGTTGAAATTGTCCCTCTCAGGGAGCAGTTCTTC.

The chain uses TRBV5-6 and TRBJ2-3; a weak D match, TRBD2 (5 bases). CDR1 and CDR2 (germline): SGHDT, YYEEEE. The CDR3 is 17 amino acids. V lost 0 bases, J lost 1 base, and 15 bases lay in between. CDR3 nucleotide sequence: TGTGCCAGCAGCTTGGGTCCCGGGATGGACCGCACAGATACGCAGTATTTT. This sequence encodes CASSLGPGMDRTDTQYF.

Many counts were recorded for this clonotype. The chain carries TRBV7-2 and TRBJ1-3; D perhaps matches TRBD1 (6 bases). Germline CDR1 reads SGHTA; CDR2 reads FQGNSA. CDR3 length equals 17 residues. Trimming cost V 1 base and J 0 bases, with 13 bases left between them. This chain's CDR3 is CASSLGTVGRSGNTIYF. The CDR3 DNA reads as TGTGCCAGCAGCTTAGGGACAGTAGGGCGCTCTGGAAACACCATATATTTT.